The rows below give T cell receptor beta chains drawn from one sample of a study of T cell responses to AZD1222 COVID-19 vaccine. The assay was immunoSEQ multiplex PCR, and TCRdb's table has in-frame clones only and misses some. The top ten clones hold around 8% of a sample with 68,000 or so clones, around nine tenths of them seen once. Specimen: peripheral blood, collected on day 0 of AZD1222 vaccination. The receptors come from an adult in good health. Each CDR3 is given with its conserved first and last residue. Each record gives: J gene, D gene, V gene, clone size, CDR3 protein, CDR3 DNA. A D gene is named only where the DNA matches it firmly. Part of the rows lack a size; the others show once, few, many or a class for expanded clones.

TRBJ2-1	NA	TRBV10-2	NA	CASISGRNNEQFF	TGCGCCAGCATCAGCGGGCGCAACAATGAGCAGTTCTTC
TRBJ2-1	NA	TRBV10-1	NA	CASSEVSGEQDNEQFF	TGCGCCAGCAGTGAAGTATCGGGGGAGCAAGACAATGAGCAGTTCTTC
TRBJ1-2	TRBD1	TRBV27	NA	CASSLTGQGRYGYTF	TGTGCCAGCAGTTTAACCGGACAGGGACGCTATGGCTACACCTTC
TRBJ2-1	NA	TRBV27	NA	CASSSSPGILINEQFF	TGTGCCAGCAGTTCCTCGCCGGGTATACTCATCAATGAGCAGTTCTTC
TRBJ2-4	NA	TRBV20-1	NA	CSASSLARLAKNIQYF	TGCAGTGCTAGTTCCCTAGCGAGGTTAGCCAAAAACATTCAGTACTTC
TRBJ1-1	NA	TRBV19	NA	CASSIREVTEAFF	TGTGCCAGTAGTATTCGAGAGGTGACTGAAGCTTTCTTT
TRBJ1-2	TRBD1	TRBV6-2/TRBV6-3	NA	CASSRPDRSYGYTF	TGTGCCAGCAGTCGTCCGGACAGGTCCTATGGCTACACCTTC
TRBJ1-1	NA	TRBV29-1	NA	CSVRDIEAFF	TGCAGCGTCCGGGACATTGAAGCTTTCTTT
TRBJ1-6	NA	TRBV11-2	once	CASSLLAGTLLYNSPLHF	TGTGCCAGCAGCTTACTCGCAGGCACATTGCTTTATAATTCACCCCTCCACTTT
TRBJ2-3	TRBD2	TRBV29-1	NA	CSVVGLAGVGDTQYF	TGCAGCGTTGTGGGGCTAGCGGGAGTAGGAGATACGCAGTATTTT
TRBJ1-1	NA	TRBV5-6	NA	CASSSYGAAEAFF	TGTGCCAGCAGCTCCTATGGGGCGGCTGAAGCTTTCTTT
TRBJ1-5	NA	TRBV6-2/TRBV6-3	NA	CASSYSNRESQPQHF	TGTGCCAGCAGTTACTCGAACAGAGAGAGTCAGCCCCAGCATTTT
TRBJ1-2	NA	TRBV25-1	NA	CASRGPSYGYTF	TGTGCCAGCAGAGGACCGTCCTATGGCTACACCTTC
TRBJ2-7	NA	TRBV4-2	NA	CASSQEGGTASYEQYF	TGTGCCAGCAGCCAAGAGGGCGGGACAGCATCCTACGAGCAGTACTTC
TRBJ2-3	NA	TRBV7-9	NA	CASSPWRESTDTQYF	TGTGCCAGCAGCCCCTGGCGGGAAAGCACAGATACGCAGTATTTT
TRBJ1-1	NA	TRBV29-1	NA	CSVSDRNTEAFF	TGCAGCGTTTCGGACAGGAACACTGAAGCTTTCTTT
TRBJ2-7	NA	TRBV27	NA	CASSSSTGGYSYEQYF	TGTGCCAGCAGTTCGTCGACAGGAGGATACTCCTACGAGCAGTACTTC
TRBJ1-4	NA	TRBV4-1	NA	CASSQVHREFNEKLFF	TGCGCCAGCAGCCAAGTTCACAGGGAATTTAATGAAAAACTGTTTTTT
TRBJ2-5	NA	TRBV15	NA	CATSRDLGIGETQYF	TGTGCCACCAGCAGAGATTTGGGGATTGGGGAGACCCAGTACTTC